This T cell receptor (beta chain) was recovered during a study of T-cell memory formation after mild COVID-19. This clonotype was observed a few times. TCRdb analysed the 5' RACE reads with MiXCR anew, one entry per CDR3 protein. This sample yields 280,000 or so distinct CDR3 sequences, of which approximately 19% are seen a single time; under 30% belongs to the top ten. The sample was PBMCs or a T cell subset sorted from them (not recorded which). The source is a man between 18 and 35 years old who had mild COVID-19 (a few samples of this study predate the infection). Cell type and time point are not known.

The CDR3 loop is CASSYQVTRTADTQYF. CDR3 bases: TGTGCCAGCAGTTACCAAGTGACTAGGACCGCAGATACGCAGTATTTT. The chain employs TRBV6-6 and TRBJ2-3, with D possibly TRBD2 on 6 matching bases. V lost 2 bases to trimming and J lost 4 bases, with 16 bases between them. CDR1 is MNHNY, CDR2 SVGAGI, per germline (reference sequence). The CDR3 contains 16 residues.